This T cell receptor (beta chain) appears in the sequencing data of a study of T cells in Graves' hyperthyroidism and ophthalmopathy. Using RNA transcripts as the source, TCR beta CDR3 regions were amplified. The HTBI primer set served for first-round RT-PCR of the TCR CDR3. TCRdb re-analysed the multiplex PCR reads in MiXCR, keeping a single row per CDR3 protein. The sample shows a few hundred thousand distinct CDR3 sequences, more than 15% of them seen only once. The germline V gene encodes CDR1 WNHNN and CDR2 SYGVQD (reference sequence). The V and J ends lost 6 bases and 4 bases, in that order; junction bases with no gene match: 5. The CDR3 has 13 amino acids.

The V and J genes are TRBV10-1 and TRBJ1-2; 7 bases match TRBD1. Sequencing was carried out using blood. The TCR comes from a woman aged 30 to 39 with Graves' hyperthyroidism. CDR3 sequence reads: CASSQGQPYGYTF. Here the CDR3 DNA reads TGCGCCAGCAGCCAGGGACAGCCCTATGGCTACACCTTC.